This TCR beta chain was retrieved from a study of blood T cell repertoires in COVID-19. Study information: Samples representing acute and convalescent COVID-19 were sourced from the United States, Italy and Spain. T cells, B-cell-depleted T cells, or PBMCs provided the cDNA or gDNA that served as material.

Trimming took off 8 bases at V and 2 bases at J, with 10 bases between the two ends. This CDR3 region has 13 residues. Methods used by the authors: Amplifying reference gene primers gave estimates of nucleated cell counts. TCRdb keeps only in-frame clones here, not all; method: immunoSEQ multiplex PCR. V, J and clone size were drawn from that table, and D and trimming were deduced from the DNA. Among approximately 130,000 clones listed, 80% were seen once. A few counts support this clone. The clonotype comes from a human donor in a cohort sampled during active COVID-19. This chain links TRBV12-3 or TRBV12-4 with TRBJ1-3; D is uncertain. Sequenced input: peripheral blood. CDR3 DNA sequence: TGTGCCAGCTTGAACGGGGCTGGAAACACCATATATTTT. Translation gives CASLNGAGNTIYF.